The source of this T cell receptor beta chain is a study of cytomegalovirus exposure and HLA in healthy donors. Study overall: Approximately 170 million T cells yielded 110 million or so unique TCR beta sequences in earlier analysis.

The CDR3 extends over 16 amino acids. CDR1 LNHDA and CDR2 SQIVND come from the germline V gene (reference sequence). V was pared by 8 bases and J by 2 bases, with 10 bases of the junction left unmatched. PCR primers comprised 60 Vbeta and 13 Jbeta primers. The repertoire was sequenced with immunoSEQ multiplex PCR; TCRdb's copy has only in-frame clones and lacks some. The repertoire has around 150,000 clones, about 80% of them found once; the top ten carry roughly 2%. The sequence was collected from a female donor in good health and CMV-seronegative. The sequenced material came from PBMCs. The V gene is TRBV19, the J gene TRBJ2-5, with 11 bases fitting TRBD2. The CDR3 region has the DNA TGTGCCAGTTCTCCCCTCGGGACTAGCGGACAAGAGACCCAGTACTTC. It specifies CASSPLGTSGQETQYF.